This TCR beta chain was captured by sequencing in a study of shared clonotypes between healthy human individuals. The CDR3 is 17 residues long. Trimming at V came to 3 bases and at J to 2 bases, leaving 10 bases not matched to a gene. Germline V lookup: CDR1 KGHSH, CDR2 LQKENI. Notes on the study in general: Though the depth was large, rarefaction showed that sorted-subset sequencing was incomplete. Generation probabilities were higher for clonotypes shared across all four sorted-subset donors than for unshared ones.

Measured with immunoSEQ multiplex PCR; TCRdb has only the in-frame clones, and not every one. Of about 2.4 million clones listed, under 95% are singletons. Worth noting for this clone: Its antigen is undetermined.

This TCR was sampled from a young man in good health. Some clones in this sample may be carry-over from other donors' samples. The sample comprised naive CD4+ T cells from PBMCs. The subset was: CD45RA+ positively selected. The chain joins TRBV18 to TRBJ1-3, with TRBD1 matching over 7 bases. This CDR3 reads CASSPLQPQGPGNTIYF. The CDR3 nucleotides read TGTGCCAGCTCACCTCTTCAACCACAGGGGCCTGGAAACACCATATATTTT.